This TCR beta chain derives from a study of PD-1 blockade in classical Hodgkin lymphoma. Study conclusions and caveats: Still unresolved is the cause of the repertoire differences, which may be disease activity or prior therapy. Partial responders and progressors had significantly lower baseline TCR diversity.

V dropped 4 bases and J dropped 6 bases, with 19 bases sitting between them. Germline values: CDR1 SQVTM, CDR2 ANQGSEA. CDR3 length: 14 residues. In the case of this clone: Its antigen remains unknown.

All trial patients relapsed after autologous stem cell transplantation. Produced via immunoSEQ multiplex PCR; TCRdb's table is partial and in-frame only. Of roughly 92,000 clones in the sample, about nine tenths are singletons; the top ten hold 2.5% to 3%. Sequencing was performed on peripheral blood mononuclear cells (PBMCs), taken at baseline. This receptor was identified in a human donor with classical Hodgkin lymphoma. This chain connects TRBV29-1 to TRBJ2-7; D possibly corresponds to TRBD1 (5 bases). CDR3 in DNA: TGCAGCGTTGGAACCTCTACAGGCTCTCGCGAGCAGTACTTC. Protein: CSVGTSTGSREQYF.